The source of this TCR beta chain is a study of shared clonotypes between healthy human individuals (dated by TCRdb to about 2020). For the wider study: Three men and a couple of women, aged 18 to 49 years, made up the cohort. To estimate repertoire size and how much clonotypes are shared between individuals, the study performed deep sequencing of blood TCR repertoires from about five healthy adults. To increase sequencing depth and limit assay-specific biases, different laboratories used diverse techniques to prepare libraries and sequence TCR repertoires. Per donor, leukapheresis produced somewhere between about 0.9 and 9 billion PBMCs. Overall study outcomes, separate from this receptor: Based on pairwise subsampling, the degree of clonotype sharing among donors was expected to be affected by sequencing depth. Sampling was restricted to blood, and TCR repertoires in tissues likely differ from the TCR repertoires found in blood. Because the study included only a small number of donors, the genetic and exposure-history diversity represented was limited.

The donors were healthy, HIV-negative adults with no recently reported acute infections or vaccinations. Every donor was a Caucasian adult residing in Nashville, Tennessee, USA. For unsorted samples, 100 million or so PBMCs were counted, and genomic DNA was extracted using the QIAamp DNA Blood Mini kit. Blood was obtained by leukapheresis, after which PBMCs were separated by Ficoll-Histopaque density gradient centrifugation and cryopreserved in liquid nitrogen vapor phase. Using the deep immunoSEQ assay, TCR CDR3 regions were amplified from genomic DNA by multiplex PCR. For each cell subset, the extracted genomic DNA was distributed evenly across all wells of several immunoSEQ 96-well plates, and each plate served as one replicate. For unsorted PBMC, about 300 ng of genomic DNA, equivalent to about 30,000 T cell genomes, went into each replicate PCR. Unsorted PBMC genomic DNA was sequenced across ten immunoSEQ deep assay plates. Purified libraries were quantified with a Qubit 3.0 fluorometer, sized on a Bioanalyzer 2100, and re-quantified with the KAPA Library Quantification kit. Every immunoSEQ 96-well plate was sequenced on a dedicated single-read 150-cycle Illumina NextSeq 550 flow cell. The published analysis was carried out like this. Because only junctional sequences without quality scores were contained in the immunoSEQ output, filtering matching that applied to full-length reads could not be performed. To assign V/J genes and CDR3, sequences were annotated against IMGT germline references using PyIR, a Python wrapper for IgBLAST v1.9. Reads were filtered out if the reads had weak V/J assignments (E-value above 1e-6), no CDR3, stop codons, out-of-frame junctions, or ambiguous translated residues. V3J clonotypes were defined as sequences sharing an identical inferred V gene, J gene, and CDR3 amino acid sequence. Percentage overlap between repertoires was computed as shared unique clonotypes divided by the size of the smaller repertoire. Three approaches were used to assess repertoire richness: RTK rarefaction, the Chao1 estimator, and Recon v2.1 estimates of unobserved clonotypes. This is the immuneACCESS table as TCRdb keeps it, with only in-frame sequences that have V and J called. A part of the clones is gone; compared with another copy, unresolved V genes explain less than half, and the rest is unexplained. V, J and clone size were drawn from that table, and D and trimming were deduced from the DNA. The sample has fewer than 650,000 clones on record, around 80% of them singletons. The ten largest clonotypes hold 13% of the sample.

As to this clone: Its antigen has not been determined. Per-nucleotide qualities are absent, and no much larger clonotype sits a single base away.

CDR1 is given as SGHTA and CDR2 as FQGNSA, both from the germline V gene. From the cysteine up to the phenylalanine, the CDR3 has a length of 16 residues. Of all the DNA, just the CDR3 is kept, 48 bases in frame from base 1. V loses 6 bases at its end and J loses 1 base; junction bases beyond the gene matches: 4. The source material was PBMCs. The receptor was derived from a woman between 40 and 55 years old in good health. Some clones in this sample may be carry-over from other donors' samples. Recombination joined TRBV7-2 with TRBJ1-5, and TRBD1 aligns with 12 junction nucleotides. For the CDR3, the sequence is CASRPGTGGSNQPQHF. The nucleotide sequence reads TGTGCCAGCAGACCTGGGACAGGGGGCAGCAATCAGCCCCAGCATTTT.